The TCR beta chain under discussion was sequenced for a study of blood T cell repertoires in COVID-19. Across the study: Spain, Italy and the United States supplied samples that represented acute and convalescent COVID-19.

Trimming cost V 1 base and J 10 bases, with 16 bases left between them. In germline, CDR1 is SEHNR, CDR2 FQNEAQ (reference sequence). The CDR3 sequence is 14 residues long. Individuals drawn from 24 US areas were about 18 to 90 years old. Repertoires were generated with immunoSEQ multiplex PCR, while TCRdb's copy carries only in-frame clones and drops some. This table has about 300,000 clones, approximately 84% appearing once. Input material: PBMCs or T cells enriched from blood (not recorded which). V and J are TRBV7-9 and TRBJ2-5; tentative D call: TRBD2 (5 bases). The source is a man aged 30 to 39 who had recovered from COVID-19. CDR3 nucleotides: TGTGCCAGCAGCTTAGGAGAACAGCCCGGGGACCAGTACTTC. Translated: CASSLGEQPGDQYF.